This T cell receptor (beta chain) comes out of a study of technical replicates of blood from a few donors. Measured with immunoSEQ multiplex PCR; TCRdb has only the in-frame clones, and not every one. The sample records roughly 79,000 clones, roughly nine tenths being singletons. This CDR3 is built from 16 residues. The germline V gene encodes CDR1 GTSNPN and CDR2 SVGIG (reference sequence). Trimming shortened V by 5 bases and J by 7 bases, and 24 bases separated the two germline ends. V usage is TRBV30 and J usage is TRBJ2-1, with D possibly matching TRBD2 (7 bases). The sequence derives from a human donor in good health. Some clones in this sample may be carry-over from other donors' samples. Sequences were obtained from T cells isolated from PBMCs. CDR3 loop: CAWVPPPGGSYNEQFF. In DNA form, the CDR3 reads TGTGCCTGGGTCCCACCCCCGGGGGGCAGTTATAATGAGCAGTTCTTC.